These 21 T cell receptor beta chains share one sample of origin, sequenced in a study of CD4 and CD8 cells across lung adenocarcinoma regions. TCRdb reanalysed the PCR reads using MiXCR and keeps one entry per CDR3 protein. Among a few thousand distinct CDR3 sequences listed, around 60% were seen once. The sequenced material came from CD4+ T cells from the margin of a lung tumor. The origin of the receptors is a male donor with lung adenocarcinoma. The CD4 and CD8 labels of this study may be unreliable.

To note about this clonotype: An end of the junction differs from the germline gene, which may be a read error. The CDR3 reads CASGEGLGGKDTQYF. DNA of the CDR3: TGTGCCAGCGGTGAGGGGCTGGGAGGCAAAGATACGCAGTACTTC. The chain links TRBV6-4 to TRBJ2-3, with D perhaps matching TRBD2 (6 bases). The end of the DNA is better explained by TRBJ2-7, so the J call may be wrong. Germline CDR1 reads MRHNA; CDR2 reads SNTAGT. This CDR3 has 15 amino acids.

This clonotype was counted only a few times. This chain connects TRBV7-2 to TRBJ2-7; 9 bases line up with TRBD1. The V and J ends lost 3 bases and 6 bases, in that order; junction bases with no gene match: 9. This CDR3 is built from 15 residues. Germline V lookup: CDR1 SGHTA, CDR2 FQGNSA. DNA for the CDR3: TGTGCCAGCAGCTTGTCCGGGACAGGGCCGGCCGAGCAGTACTTC. It yields the protein CASSLSGTGPAEQYF.

The chain joins TRBV5-1 to TRBJ2-5; D not resolved. This CDR3 has 12 amino acids. Trimming shortened V by 5 bases and J by 2 bases, and 7 bases separated the two germline ends. Germline V gives CDR1 SGHRS, CDR2 YFSETQ. This CDR3 is CASRGSQETQYF. The CDR3 DNA is TGCGCCAGCAGGGGGTCGCAAGAGACCCAGTACTTC.

V gene TRBV6-1 combines with J gene TRBJ2-5; D not certain. This CDR3 contains 17 residues. Germline assignment: CDR1 MNHNS and CDR2 SASEGT. Trimming removed 2 bases at V and 4 bases at J, with 20 bases between. CDR3 in amino acids: CASSETVAEPPGETQYF. The DNA of the CDR3 is TGTGCCAGCAGTGAAACCGTCGCGGAGCCGCCGGGAGAGACCCAGTACTTC.

By frequency in the sample, this clonotype is medium-sized. This chain connects TRBV7-2 to TRBJ2-1; D is ambiguous. The CDR3 has 15 amino acids. CDR1 and CDR2 from the germline V gene are SGHTA and FQGNSA. V lost 5 bases and J lost 0, with 11 bases in between. Here the CDR3 DNA reads TGTGCCAGCAGCCTCGGCCCAAGCTCCTACAATGAGCAGTTCTTC. It codes for CASSLGPSSYNEQFF.

This clonotype turned up a few times. This chain links TRBV6-1 with TRBJ1-1, with D perhaps matching TRBD1 (5 bases). The CDR3 totals 16 residues. CDR1 is MNHNS and CDR2 is SASEGT in the germline V gene. V shed 3 bases and J shed 2 bases, with 16 bases lying between them. The CDR3 protein is CASSEVVGQGNTEAFF. CDR3 DNA: TGTGCCAGCAGTGAGGTAGTGGGCCAGGGCAACACTGAAGCTTTCTTT.

This clonotype was counted only a few times. The junction differs from germline at one of its ends, possibly a read error. The rearrangement joins TRBV12-3 or TRBV12-4 to TRBJ2-7; 10 bases map to TRBD2. The CDR3 totals 13 residues. In DNA form, the CDR3 reads TGTGCCAGCAGTATAGCGGGAGGTGTCGAGCAGTACTTC. It codes for CASSIAGGVEQYF.

CDR3 in DNA: TGTGCCAGCAGGGCGGAAGGGGCAAACTCCTACGAGCAGTACTTC. The encoded protein is CASRAEGANSYEQYF. The chain couples TRBV6-2 or TRBV6-3 to TRBJ2-1; the D gene is possibly TRBD1 (5 bases). The DNA end lines up better with TRBJ2-7; the J call may be wrong. There are 15 residues in the CDR3. The V gene's germline CDR1 is MNHEY and CDR2 SVGEGT.

Remarks on this clonotype: Germline and junction disagree at one end, which may indicate a read error. The V and J genes are TRBV7-7 and TRBJ2-5; TRBD1 or TRBD2 may be the D gene (6 bases each). CDR1 SSHAT and CDR2 FNYEAQ come from the germline V gene (reference sequence). This CDR3 is built from 13 residues. CDR3 in amino acids: CASSQGGTETQYF. CDR3 bases: TGTGCTAGCAGCCAAGGGGGGACTGAGACCCAGTACTTC.

The chain joins TRBV7-2 to TRBJ2-1, with TRBD2 identical over 11 bases. Germline CDR1 is SGHTA and CDR2 is FQGNSA. This CDR3 spans 15 amino acids. Losses at the gene ends were 5 bases for V and 4 bases for J; bases not matched to a gene: 4. The CDR3 nucleotides read TGTGCCAGCAGCCCCGGGACTAGCGGATACAATGAGCAGTTCTTC. The encoded protein is CASSPGTSGYNEQFF.

CDR3 in amino acids: CASSQEGSSSSYEQYF. In nucleotides, the CDR3 is TGCGCCAGCAGCCAAGAGGGGTCTTCTAGCTCCTACGAGCAGTACTTC. V gene TRBV4-1 combines with J gene TRBJ2-7; unclear D gene. There are 16 residues in the CDR3. Germline V gives CDR1 MGHRA, CDR2 YSYEKL. V was shortened by 0 bases and J by 0 bases, with 12 bases between the two germline ends.

The chain carries TRBV6-1 and TRBJ2-5; the match to TRBD1 covers 7 bases. The germline CDR1 and CDR2 sequences are MNHNS and SASEGT. The CDR3 runs to 12 residues. V shed 8 bases and J 5 bases; nucleotides not matched to a gene: 5. CDR3 amino acids: CASYRQGETQYF. DNA for the CDR3: TGTGCCAGCTATAGACAGGGCGAGACCCAGTACTTC.

J is TRBJ1-2 and V is TRBV7-2; 7 nucleotides align to TRBD1. The V and J ends lost 1 base and 8 bases, in that order; junction bases with no gene match: 13. Germline CDR1 is SGHTA and CDR2 is FQGNSA. The CDR3 contains 16 residues. The CDR3 loop reads CASSLGTGAASGGYTF. The CDR3 DNA reads as TGTGCCAGCAGCTTAGGAACAGGGGCCGCCTCGGGGGGCTACACCTTC.

This sequence joins TRBV6-1 and TRBJ1-3, with 8 bases matching TRBD1. This CDR3 region has 14 residues. CDR1 and CDR2 (germline): MNHNS, SASEGT. With V trimmed by 9 bases and J by 0 bases, 4 bases remained unmatched. This CDR3 is CASGQGFSGNTIYF. The DNA for the CDR3 is TGTGCCAGTGGACAGGGATTCTCTGGAAACACCATATATTTT.

The chain recombines TRBV6-4 with TRBJ2-2, with D uncertain. CDR3 length equals 13 residues. Germline V CDR1 and CDR2: MRHNA, SNTAGT. Trimming left V 2 bases short and J 3 bases short, with 4 bases between. CDR3 in amino acids: CASSDRDTGELFF. In DNA, the CDR3 is TGTGCCAGCAGTGACCGGGACACCGGGGAGCTGTTTTTT.

This clonotype was detected a few times. The chain recombines TRBV7-3 with TRBJ2-5; 7 bases align to TRBD2. TRBJ2-7 explains the end of the DNA better; the J call may be wrong. The CDR3 covers 14 residues. In germline, CDR1 is SGHTA, CDR2 FQGTGA. CDR3 sequence reads: CASSLSREGYEQYF. CDR3 in DNA: TGTGCCAGCAGCTTAAGCAGGGAGGGGTACGAGCAGTACTTC.

The rearrangement joins TRBV6-5 to TRBJ2-1; D is ambiguous. V lost 3 bases and J 4 bases, leaving 16 bases between the germline ends. The CDR3 is 16 amino acids. Germline V gene sequence: CDR1 MNHEY, CDR2 SVGAGI. In nucleotides, the CDR3 is TGTGCCAGCAGTTATGGCGGCAGCTTGTCGTACAATGAGCAGTTCTTC. It yields the protein CASSYGGSLSYNEQFF.

The chain recombines TRBV27 with TRBJ2-5, with a weak D call TRBD1 (6 bases). Near its end, the DNA agrees better with TRBJ2-7, so the J call may be wrong. The CDR3 is 15 amino acids. From germline, CDR1 is MNHEY and CDR2 SMNVEV (reference sequence). CDR3 coding DNA: TGTGCCAGCAGTTTAAAGGGGGTTAATGTTTACGAGCAGTACTTC. Amino acid sequence: CASSLKGVNVYEQYF.

The chain employs TRBV6-1 and TRBJ2-2, with TRBD1 identical over 7 bases. The germline V gene encodes CDR1 MNHNS and CDR2 SASEGT. V lost 7 bases, J lost 3 bases, and 5 bases stayed unmatched. The CDR3 sequence is 14 residues long. DNA of the CDR3: TGTGCCAGCAACCAGGGACAGTACACCGGGGAGCTGTTTTTT. It encodes CASNQGQYTGELFF.

This chain joins TRBV6-1 and TRBJ1-1, with D unresolved. Germline loops: CDR1 MNHNS, CDR2 SASEGT. The CDR3 runs to 14 residues. With 6 bases removed from V and 5 bases from J, the gap between germline ends came to 16 bases. Here the CDR3 DNA reads TGTGCCAGCAGCCCCCGTGTGGCCCAAACTGAAGCTTTCTTT. Translating it yields CASSPRVAQTEAFF.

This sequence joins TRBV6-5 and TRBJ2-1; 8 bases align to TRBD2. The length of the CDR3 is 16 residues. Trimming at V came to 0 bases and at J to 8 bases, leaving 9 bases not matched to a gene. CDR1 MNHEY and CDR2 SVGAGI come from the germline V gene. The CDR3, as DNA: TGTGCCAGCAGTTACTCGAACCCGGGACTAGTCCATGAGCAGTTCTTC. It specifies CASSYSNPGLVHEQFF.